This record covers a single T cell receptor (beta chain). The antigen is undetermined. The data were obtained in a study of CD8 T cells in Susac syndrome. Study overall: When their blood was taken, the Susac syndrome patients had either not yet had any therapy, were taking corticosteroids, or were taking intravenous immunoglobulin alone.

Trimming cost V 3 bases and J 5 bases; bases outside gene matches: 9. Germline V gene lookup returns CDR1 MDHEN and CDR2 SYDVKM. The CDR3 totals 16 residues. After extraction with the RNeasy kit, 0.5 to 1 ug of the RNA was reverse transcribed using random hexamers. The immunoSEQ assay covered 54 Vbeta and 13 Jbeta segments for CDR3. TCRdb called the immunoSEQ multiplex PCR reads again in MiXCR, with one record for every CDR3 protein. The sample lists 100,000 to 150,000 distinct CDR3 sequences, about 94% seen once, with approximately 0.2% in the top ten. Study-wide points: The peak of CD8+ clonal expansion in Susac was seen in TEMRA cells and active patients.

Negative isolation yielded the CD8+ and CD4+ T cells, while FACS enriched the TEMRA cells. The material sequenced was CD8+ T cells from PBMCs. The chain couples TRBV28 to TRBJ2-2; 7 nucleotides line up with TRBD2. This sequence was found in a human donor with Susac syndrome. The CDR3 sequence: CASSFGWEGRTGELFF. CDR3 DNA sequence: TGTGCCAGCAGTTTCGGATGGGAGGGTCGGACCGGGGAGCTGTTTTTT.